This TCR beta chain is drawn from a study of blood T cell repertoires in COVID-19. Study background: From T cells, B-cell-depleted T cells, or PBMCs came the material, which was cDNA or gDNA.

As handled by the study authors: Nucleated cell counts were estimated from reference gene primer amplification. Using immunoSEQ multiplex PCR, the repertoire was profiled, and TCRdb retains in-frame clones only, with some absent. V and J calls and clone size are given by that table; D and trimming were obtained from the DNA. The sample records under 250,000 clones, around 80% being singletons. CDR3 length: 13 residues. Germline CDR1 is LGHNT and CDR2 is FRNRAP. V was cut by 7 bases and J by 10 bases, with 14 bases left in between. This chain uses TRBV12-5 with TRBJ1-6; D perhaps matches TRBD1 (6 bases). Specimen: peripheral blood. This TCR came from a young woman with acute or convalescent COVID-19. CDR3 residues: CASASNRDSPLHF. The CDR3, as DNA: TGTGCTAGTGCATCGAACAGGGACTCACCCCTCCACTTT.